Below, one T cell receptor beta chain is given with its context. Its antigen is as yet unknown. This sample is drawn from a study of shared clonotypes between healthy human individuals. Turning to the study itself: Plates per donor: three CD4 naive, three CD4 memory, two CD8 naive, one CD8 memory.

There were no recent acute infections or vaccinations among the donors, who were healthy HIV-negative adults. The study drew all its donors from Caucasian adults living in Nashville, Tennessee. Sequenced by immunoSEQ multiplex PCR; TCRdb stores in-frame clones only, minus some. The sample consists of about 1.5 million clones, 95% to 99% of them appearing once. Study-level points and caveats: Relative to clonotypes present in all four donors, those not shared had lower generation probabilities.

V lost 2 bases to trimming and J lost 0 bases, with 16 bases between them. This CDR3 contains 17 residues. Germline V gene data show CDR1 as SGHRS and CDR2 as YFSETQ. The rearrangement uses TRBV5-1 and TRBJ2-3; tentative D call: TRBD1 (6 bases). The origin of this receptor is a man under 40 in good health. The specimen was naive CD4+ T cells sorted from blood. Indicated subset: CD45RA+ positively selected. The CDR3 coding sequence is TGCGCCAGCAGCTTAACCTCATTGGGACAAAGCACAGATACGCAGTATTTT. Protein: CASSLTSLGQSTDTQYF.